Included here is one T cell receptor (beta chain) sequence, with context. In terms of age and location, participants ranged from about 18 to 100 years and lived in around 22 US areas. Before they entered the study, exposed participants had met a COVID-19 case within 2 weeks. This sample is part of a study of blood T cell repertoires in COVID-19. Sequenced by immunoSEQ multiplex PCR; TCRdb stores in-frame clones only, minus some. This table holds around 250,000 clones, roughly 88% found once. The germline CDR1 and CDR2 sequences are KGHDR and SFDVKD. The trim removed 3 bases at V and 0 bases at J, leaving 4 bases unmatched. This CDR3 region has 17 residues.

The chain has TRBV24-1 and TRBJ2-3; 11 bases match TRBD2. This clonotype was sampled from a woman aged 35 to 49 who had been exposed to COVID-19. The sequenced sample consisted of PBMCs or T cells enriched from blood (not recorded which). Here the CDR3 DNA reads TGTGCCACCAGTGATCCTGGACTAGCGGGTAGCACAGATACGCAGTATTTT. Translation: CATSDPGLAGSTDTQYF.